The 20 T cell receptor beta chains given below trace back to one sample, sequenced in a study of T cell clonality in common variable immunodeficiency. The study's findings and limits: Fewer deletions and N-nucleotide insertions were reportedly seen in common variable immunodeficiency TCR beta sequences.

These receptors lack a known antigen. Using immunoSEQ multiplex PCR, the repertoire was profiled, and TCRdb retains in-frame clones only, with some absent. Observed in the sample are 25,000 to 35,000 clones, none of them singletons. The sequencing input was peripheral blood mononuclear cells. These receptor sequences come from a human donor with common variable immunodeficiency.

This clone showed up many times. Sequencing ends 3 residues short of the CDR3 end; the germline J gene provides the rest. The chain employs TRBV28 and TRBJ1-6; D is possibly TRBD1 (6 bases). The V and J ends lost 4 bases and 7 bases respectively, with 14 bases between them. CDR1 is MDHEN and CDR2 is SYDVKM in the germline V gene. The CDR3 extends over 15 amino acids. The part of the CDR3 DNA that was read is TGTGCCAGCAGTTCCCCCACAGGGAGGAATTCACCC. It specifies CASSSPTGRNSP. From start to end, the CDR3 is CASSSPTGRNSPLHF.

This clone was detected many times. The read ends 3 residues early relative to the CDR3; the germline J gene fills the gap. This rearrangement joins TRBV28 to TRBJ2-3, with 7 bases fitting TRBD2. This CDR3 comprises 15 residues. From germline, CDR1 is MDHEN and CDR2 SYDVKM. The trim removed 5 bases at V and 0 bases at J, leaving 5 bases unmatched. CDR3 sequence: CASSSPGLSTDTQYF. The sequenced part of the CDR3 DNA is TGTGCCAGCAGTAGCCCGGGACTAAGCACAGATACG.

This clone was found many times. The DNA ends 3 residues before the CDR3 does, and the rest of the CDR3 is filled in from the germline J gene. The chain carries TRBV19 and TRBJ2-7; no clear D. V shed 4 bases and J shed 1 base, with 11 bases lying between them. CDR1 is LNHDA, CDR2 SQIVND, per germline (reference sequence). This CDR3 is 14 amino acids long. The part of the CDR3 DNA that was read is TGTGCCAGTAGTACCGCAGAAAATTCCTACGAG. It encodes CASSTAENSYE. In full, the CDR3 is CASSTAENSYEQYF.

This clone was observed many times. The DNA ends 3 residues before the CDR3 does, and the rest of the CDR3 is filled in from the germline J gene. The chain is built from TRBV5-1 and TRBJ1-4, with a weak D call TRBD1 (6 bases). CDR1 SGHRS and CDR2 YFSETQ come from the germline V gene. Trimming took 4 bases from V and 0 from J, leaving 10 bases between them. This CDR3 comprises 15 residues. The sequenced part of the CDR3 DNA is TGCGCCAGCAGCCCCCAGGGGTCAACTAATGAAAAA. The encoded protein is CASSPQGSTNEK. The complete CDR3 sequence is CASSPQGSTNEKLFF.

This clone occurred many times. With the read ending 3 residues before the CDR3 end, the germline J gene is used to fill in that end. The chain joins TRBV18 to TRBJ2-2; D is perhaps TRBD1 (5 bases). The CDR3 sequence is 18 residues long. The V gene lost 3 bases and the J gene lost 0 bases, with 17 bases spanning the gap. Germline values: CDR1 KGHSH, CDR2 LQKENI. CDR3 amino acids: CASSPLLRQRANTGELFF. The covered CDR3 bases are TGTGCCAGCTCACCCTTACTTCGACAGCGCGCGAACACCGGGGAG.

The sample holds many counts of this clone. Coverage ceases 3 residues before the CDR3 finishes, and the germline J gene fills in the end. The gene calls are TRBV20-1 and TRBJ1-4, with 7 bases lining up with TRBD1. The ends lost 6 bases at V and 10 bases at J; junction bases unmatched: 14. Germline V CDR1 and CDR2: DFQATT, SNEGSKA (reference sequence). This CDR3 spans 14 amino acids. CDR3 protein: CSANHRGGIGKLFF. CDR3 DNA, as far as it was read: TGCAGTGCAAACCACAGGGGAGGGATCGGAAAA.

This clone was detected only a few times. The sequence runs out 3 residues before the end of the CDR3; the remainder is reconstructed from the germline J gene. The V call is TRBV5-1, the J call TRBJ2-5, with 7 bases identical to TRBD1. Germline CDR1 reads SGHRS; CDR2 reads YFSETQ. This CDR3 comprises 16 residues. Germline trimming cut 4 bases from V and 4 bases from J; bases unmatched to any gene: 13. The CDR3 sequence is CASSSGQAVNRETQYF. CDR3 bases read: TGCGCCAGCAGCAGCGGACAGGCTGTCAATAGAGAGACC.

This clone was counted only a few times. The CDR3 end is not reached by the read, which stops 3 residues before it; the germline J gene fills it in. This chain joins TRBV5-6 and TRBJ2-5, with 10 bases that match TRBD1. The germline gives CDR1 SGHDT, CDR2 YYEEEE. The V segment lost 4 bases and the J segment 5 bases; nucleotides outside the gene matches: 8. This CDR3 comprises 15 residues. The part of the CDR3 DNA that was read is TGTGCCAGCAGCCTCGGACAGGGGGTAATGGAGACC. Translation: CASSLGQGVMET. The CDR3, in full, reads CASSLGQGVMETQYF.

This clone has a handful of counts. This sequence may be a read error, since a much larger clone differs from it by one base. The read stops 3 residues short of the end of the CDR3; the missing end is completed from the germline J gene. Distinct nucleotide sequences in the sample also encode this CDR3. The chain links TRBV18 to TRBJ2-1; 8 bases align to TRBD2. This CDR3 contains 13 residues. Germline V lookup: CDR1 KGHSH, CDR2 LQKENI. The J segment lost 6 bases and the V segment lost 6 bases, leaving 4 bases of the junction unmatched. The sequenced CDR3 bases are TGTGCCAGCTCGAGCGGGAGAGGCAATGAG. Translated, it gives CASSSGRGNE. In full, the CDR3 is CASSSGRGNEQFF.

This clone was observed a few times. The CDR3 bases that were read are TGTGCCAGCAGCCCCGGGACTAGCGGGACAAGTGGTGAG. Protein sequence: CASSPGTSGTSGE. The whole CDR3 sequence reads CASSPGTSGTSGEQFF. This chain joins TRBV13 and TRBJ2-1, with 13 bases aligning to TRBD2. The read stops 3 residues short of the end of the CDR3; the missing end is completed from the germline J gene. Germline CDR1 is PRHDT and CDR2 is FYEKMQ (reference sequence). This CDR3 has 16 residues. The J segment lost 9 bases and the V segment lost 5 bases, leaving 10 bases of the junction unmatched.

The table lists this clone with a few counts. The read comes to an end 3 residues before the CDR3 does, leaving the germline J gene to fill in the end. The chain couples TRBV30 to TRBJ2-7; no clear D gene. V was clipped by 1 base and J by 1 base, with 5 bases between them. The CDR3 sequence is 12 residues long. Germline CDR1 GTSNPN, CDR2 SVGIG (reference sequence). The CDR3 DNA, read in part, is TGTGCCTGGAGTGGCCAGTCCTACGAG. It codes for CAWSGQSYE. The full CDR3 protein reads CAWSGQSYEQYF.

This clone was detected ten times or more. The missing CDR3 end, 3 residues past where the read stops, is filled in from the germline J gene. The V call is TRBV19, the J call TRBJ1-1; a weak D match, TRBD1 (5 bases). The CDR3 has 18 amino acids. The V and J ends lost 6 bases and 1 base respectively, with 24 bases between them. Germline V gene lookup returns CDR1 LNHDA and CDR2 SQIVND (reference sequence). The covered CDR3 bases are TGTGCCAGTAGCGCCGGGGGAAGGGACCGCCATGGGAACACTGAA. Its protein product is CASSAGGRDRHGNTE. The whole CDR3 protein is CASSAGGRDRHGNTEAFF. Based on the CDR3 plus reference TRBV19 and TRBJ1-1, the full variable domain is DGGITQSPKYLFRKEGQNVTLSCEQNLNHDAMYWYRQDPGQGLRLIYYSQIVNDFQKGDIAEGYSVSREKKESFPLTVTSAQKNPTAFYLCASSAGGRDRHGNTEAFFGQGTRLTVV.

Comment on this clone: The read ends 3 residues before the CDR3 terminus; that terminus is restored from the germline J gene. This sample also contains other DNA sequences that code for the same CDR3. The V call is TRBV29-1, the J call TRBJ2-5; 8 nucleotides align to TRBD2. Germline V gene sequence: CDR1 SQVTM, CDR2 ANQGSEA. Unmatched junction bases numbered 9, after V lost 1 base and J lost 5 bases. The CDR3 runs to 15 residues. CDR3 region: CSVEGRGGPGETQYF. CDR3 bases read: TGCAGCGTTGAAGGACGGGGGGGCCCGGGGGAGACC.

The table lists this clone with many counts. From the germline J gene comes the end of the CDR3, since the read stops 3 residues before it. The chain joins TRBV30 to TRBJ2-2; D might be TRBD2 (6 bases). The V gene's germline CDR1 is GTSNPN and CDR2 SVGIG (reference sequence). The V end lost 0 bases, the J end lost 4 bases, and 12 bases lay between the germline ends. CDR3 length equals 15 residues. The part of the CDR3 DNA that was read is TGTGCCTGGAGTGTTGGGGGGAGAGGCACCGGGGAG. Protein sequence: CAWSVGGRGTGE. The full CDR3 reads CAWSVGGRGTGELFF. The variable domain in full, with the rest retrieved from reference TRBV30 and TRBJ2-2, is SQTIHQWPATLVQPVGSPLSLECTVEGTSNPNLYWYRQAAGRGLQLLFYSVGIGQISSEVPQNLSASRPQDRQFILSSKKLLLSDSGFYLCAWSVGGRGTGELFFGEGSRLTVL.

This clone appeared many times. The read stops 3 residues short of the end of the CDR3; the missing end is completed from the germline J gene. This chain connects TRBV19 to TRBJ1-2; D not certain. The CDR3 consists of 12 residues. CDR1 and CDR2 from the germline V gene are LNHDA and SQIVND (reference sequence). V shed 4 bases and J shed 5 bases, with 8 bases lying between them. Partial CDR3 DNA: TGTGCCAGTAGTAATAAAGGGTATGGC. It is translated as CASSNKGYG. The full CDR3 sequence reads CASSNKGYGYTF.

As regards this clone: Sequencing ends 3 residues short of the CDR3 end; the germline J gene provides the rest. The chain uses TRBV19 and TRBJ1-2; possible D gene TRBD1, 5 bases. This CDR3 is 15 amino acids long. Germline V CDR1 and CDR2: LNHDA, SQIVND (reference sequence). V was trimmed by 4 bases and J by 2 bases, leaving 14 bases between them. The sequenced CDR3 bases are TGTGCCAGTAGTACAGGTTCCCGGGGGAACTATGGC. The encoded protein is CASSTGSRGNYG. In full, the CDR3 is CASSTGSRGNYGYTF.

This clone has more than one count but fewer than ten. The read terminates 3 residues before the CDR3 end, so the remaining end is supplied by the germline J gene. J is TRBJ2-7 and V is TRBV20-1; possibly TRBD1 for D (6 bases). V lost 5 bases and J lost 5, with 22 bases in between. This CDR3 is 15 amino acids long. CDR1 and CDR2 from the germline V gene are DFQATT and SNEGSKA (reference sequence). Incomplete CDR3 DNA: TGCAGTGCTCCCCCGCCCCTGACAGGCCAAAACGAG. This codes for CSAPPPLTGQNE. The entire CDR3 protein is CSAPPPLTGQNEQYF.

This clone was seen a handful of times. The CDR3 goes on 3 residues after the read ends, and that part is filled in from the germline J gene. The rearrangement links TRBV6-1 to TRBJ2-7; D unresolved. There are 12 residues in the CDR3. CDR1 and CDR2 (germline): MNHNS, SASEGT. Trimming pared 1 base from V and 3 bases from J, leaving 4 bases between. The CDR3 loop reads CASSEGGYEQYF. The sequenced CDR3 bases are TGTGCCAGCAGTGAAGGCGGCTACGAG.

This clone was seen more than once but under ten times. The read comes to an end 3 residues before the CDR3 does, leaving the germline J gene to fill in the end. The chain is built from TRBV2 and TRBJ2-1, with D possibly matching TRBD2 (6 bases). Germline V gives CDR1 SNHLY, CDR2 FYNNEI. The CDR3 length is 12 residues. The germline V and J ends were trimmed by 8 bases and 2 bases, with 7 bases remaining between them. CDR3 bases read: TGTGCCAGCCGCGGGACCTACAATGAG. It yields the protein CASRGTYNE. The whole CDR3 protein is CASRGTYNEQFF.

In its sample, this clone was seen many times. The CDR3 protein is CASSLFLRDRVADTQYF. Incomplete CDR3 DNA: TGCGCCAGCAGCTTGTTCCTACGGGACAGGGTGGCTGATACG. The chain is built from TRBV5-1 and TRBJ2-3, with 9 bases that match TRBD1. With the read ending 3 residues before the CDR3 end, the germline J gene is used to fill in that end. Germline V gene sequence: CDR1 SGHRS, CDR2 YFSETQ. With 1 base clipped from V and 6 bases from J, the junction kept 12 bases outside the gene matches. The CDR3 consists of 17 residues.